This TCR beta chain emerged from a study of T cell repertoires in cytomegalovirus infection. In this sample, this clonotype turned up many times. Germline CDR1 reads MNHNS; CDR2 reads SASEGT. The CDR3 runs 13 residues. The V and J ends lost 7 bases and 1 base respectively, with 10 bases between them. TCRdb processed the reads anew with MiXCR; each CDR3 protein has one entry. The sample consists of 250,000 to 300,000 distinct CDR3 sequences, roughly 23% of them appearing once. The sample was PBMCs. The clonotype originates from a human donor in good health (CMV status not recorded). Some clones in this sample may be carry-over from other donors' samples. The chain recombines TRBV6-1 with TRBJ2-5; D uncertain. CDR3 protein: CASKTASQETQYF. CDR3 nucleotide sequence: TGTGCCAGCAAAACGGCTAGCCAAGAGACCCAGTACTTC.